This T cell receptor (beta chain) was found in a study of CD8+ T cells in alopecia areata (dated by TCRdb to the late 2010s). About the study as a whole: The treated patients took part in an open-label pilot trial in which moderate-to-severe alopecia areata was treated with oral tofacitinib at 5 to 10 mg twice daily. Biopsies were taken from tofacitinib-treated patients at baseline and again at 4 and 24 weeks into treatment, and several of those patients also had a later scalp biopsy. High-throughput TCRbeta sequencing was used to examine T cell clonal expansion in alopecia areata in both the C3H/HeJ mouse model and human patients. TCRbeta CDR3 regions were amplified by immunoSEQ multiplex PCR with 35 Vbeta forward and 13 Jbeta reverse primers. Clonality in the scalp was compared among normal scalp (n=4), patchy alopecia areata scalp (n=8), and alopecia totalis/universalis scalp (n=8). On the human side, TCRbeta sequencing was run on scalp tissue and on sorted CD4+ and CD8+ peripheral blood T cells from healthy controls and from alopecia areata patients with either patchy or totalis/universalis disease. RNA was extracted with the PAXgene miRNA kit for fixed scalp, the miRNeasy kit for PBMCs, and the RNeasy kit for mouse skin. Patients stayed on tofacitinib for 6 to 18 months and then had 6 months of follow-up off drug so that delayed response and recurrence could be assessed. Disease severity in treated patients was measured with the SALT score, which quantifies the percentage of affected scalp surface area.

A remark on this clone: There is no known antigen for this receptor. Qualities for individual bases were not recorded, and no much larger clone is one base off.

From cysteine to phenylalanine, the CDR3 is 13 amino acids long. The sequence is cut down to CDR3 DNA, 39 bases in frame from base 1. The germline V gene (reference sequence) sets CDR1 to MNHNY and CDR2 to SVGAGI. V loses 6 bases, J loses 0 bases, and the germline ends lie 9 bases apart. Paper-wide results and their limitations: Tofacitinib significantly decreased scalp clonality and the number of expanded CD8+ clones among the top 100 scalp clones. The treated cohort was small, with a single nonresponder, so links between baseline CD8+ expansion and response need larger studies. Higher clonality and more expanded CD8+ clones were observed in lesional scalp than in normal scalp, particularly in alopecia totalis/universalis, a finding suggestive of antigenic drive. Compared with mice, TCR sequences shared between patients were less clear, possibly partly because of HLA diversity across the patient population. Many expanded lesional clones persisted in scalp and blood during tofacitinib treatment, which may partly explain relapse after stopping treatment. Scalp TCR repertoire analysis is complicated because resident alphabeta T cells in normal human skin are also sequenced, whereas mouse skin is dominated by gammadelta T cells.

Explained via the paper, the treatment or condition label denotes: oral pan-JAK inhibitor, 5-10 mg twice daily. Lesional scalp punch biopsies and peripheral blood were collected from alopecia areata patients. After PBMCs were isolated by density centrifugation and stained for CD3, CD4 and CD8, a FACSAria was used to sort CD4+ and CD8+ T cells. Libraries were prepared through the immunoSEQ multiplex PCR assay. RNA was extracted from all samples and reverse transcribed into cDNA as template for TCR sequencing. SuperScript III was used to make first-strand cDNA, primed with a 2:1 mix of oligo-dT and random hexamers. A synthetic immune receptor repertoire was used to assess amplification bias, and residual bias was removed computationally. In the source study's methods: Raw reads were preprocessed for error removal, and CDR3 was defined according to IMGT conventions as running from the conserved cysteine to phenylalanine. Clonality was computed as 1 minus the Shannon entropy, with the entropy normalized by log2 of the number of productive unique TCRs. CD4 or CD8 identity of scalp clones was inferred by cross-referencing scalp TCRbeta sequences with sorted blood CD4 and CD8 repertoires. Entries here come from immuneACCESS through TCRdb and include only in-frame sequences with V and J called. Some clones fail to appear in such tables; in the studies checked, an unresolved V gene covers under half of the shortfall, and the cause of the remainder is unknown. D and trimming were read from the DNA, whereas the V and J calls and clone size are those reported in that table. This sample lists over 90,000 clones; 86% were detected once. Of the sample, 11% falls within the top ten clones.

This sequence originates from a human donor with alopecia areata. Recombination connected TRBV6-6 to TRBJ2-7, and perhaps TRBD2 as D gene, on 5 matching bases. The sequences come from CD8+ T cells sorted from blood, collected at approximately week 30, from a patient treated with tofacitinib. The CDR3 reads CASSSGDSYEQYF. The nucleotide sequence is TGTGCCAGCAGCTCCGGGGACTCCTACGAGCAGTACTTC.